What follows are 14 T cell receptor beta chains derived from one specimen sequenced in a study of shared clonotypes between healthy human individuals. Generated by immunoSEQ multiplex PCR, the TCRdb table keeps only in-frame clones and is missing some. Among about 710,000 clones listed, 55% to 85% were seen once. Sample: memory CD4+ T cells sorted from blood. Subset in this sample: CD45RA-negative fraction. Source of these receptors: a woman aged 25-40 years in good health.

This clone has a handful of counts. The chain joins TRBV11-1 to TRBJ2-1; 12 bases are shared with TRBD2. This CDR3 has 16 amino acids. The ends lost 5 bases at V and 4 bases at J; junction bases unmatched: 6. Germline V gives CDR1 SGHAT, CDR2 FQDESV (reference sequence). The CDR3 protein is CASSGRTSGIYNEQFF. DNA of the CDR3: TGTGCCAGCAGCGGGCGGACTAGCGGGATATACAATGAGCAGTTCTTC. Full variable domain (rest looked up from reference TRBV11-1 and TRBJ2-1): EAEVAQSPRYKITEKSQAVAFWCDPISGHATLYWYRQILGQGPELLVQFQDESVVDDSQLPKDRFSAERLKGVDSTLKIQPAELGDSAMYLCASSGRTSGIYNEQFFGPGTRLTVL.

The rearrangement links TRBV10-3 to TRBJ1-5; 7 nucleotides match TRBD1. V shed 10 bases, J shed 0 bases, and the junction held 6 bases outside the gene matches. The CDR3 totals 14 residues. The germline gives CDR1 ENHRY, CDR2 SYGVKD. The CDR3 protein is CASDGTVSNQPQHF. CDR3 bases: TGTGCCAGTGACGGGACAGTTAGCAATCAGCCCCAGCATTTT.

The chain uses TRBV5-1 and TRBJ2-5, with TRBD1 matching over 7 bases. Trimming at V came to 4 bases and at J to 3 bases, leaving 9 bases not matched to a gene. This CDR3 spans 15 amino acids. The germline CDR1 and CDR2 sequences are SGHRS and YFSETQ. CDR3 sequence reads: CASSGRRTGKETQYF. The DNA of the CDR3 is TGCGCCAGCAGCGGGCGGCGGACAGGCAAAGAGACCCAGTACTTC.

The count of this clone is one. The chain combines TRBV5-1 with TRBJ2-1, with D uncertain. The V end lost 0 bases, the J end lost 2 bases, and 9 bases lay between the germline ends. Germline-derived CDR1 and CDR2 are SGHRS and YFSETQ. The CDR3 sequence is 15 residues long. The CDR3 protein is CASSLDTNTYNEQFF. The CDR3, as DNA: TGCGCCAGCAGCTTGGACACAAACACCTACAATGAGCAGTTCTTC.

The rearrangement links TRBV7-9 to TRBJ2-1, with D possibly TRBD1 on 6 matching bases. Germline values: CDR1 SEHNR, CDR2 FQNEAQ (reference sequence). CDR3 length equals 16 residues. The V and J ends lost 4 bases and 6 bases respectively, with 19 bases between them. Here the CDR3 reads CASSSHGTLRGNEQFF. The CDR3 DNA is TGTGCCAGCAGCTCGCACGGGACACTGCGAGGCAATGAGCAGTTCTTC.

This clone was seen at least ten times. The sample holds other DNA sequences that translate to the same CDR3. This CDR3 is CASSSYSYEQYF. For the CDR3, the DNA is TGTGCCAGCAGCTCCTATAGCTACGAGCAGTACTTC. The rearrangement links TRBV7-2 to TRBJ2-7; D not certain. The CDR3 length is 12 residues. The germline CDR1 and CDR2 sequences are SGHTA and FQGNSA. With 4 bases removed from V and 3 bases from J, the gap between germline ends came to 7 bases.

Concerning this clone itself: This specimen includes other DNA sequences encoding the same CDR3. This chain links TRBV5-4 with TRBJ2-5; D ambiguous. Trimming cost V 0 bases and J 2 bases, with 5 bases left between them. Germline V gene data show CDR1 as SGHNT and CDR2 as YYREEE (reference sequence). This CDR3 has 13 amino acids. In DNA, the CDR3 is TGTGCCAGCAGCTTGGAAAGTCAAGAGACCCAGTACTTC. It encodes CASSLESQETQYF.

The rearrangement links TRBV5-4 to TRBJ2-2; D perhaps matches TRBD2 (5 bases). The germline V and J ends were trimmed by 4 bases and 2 bases, with 15 bases remaining between them. CDR3 length equals 16 residues. Germline V gene lookup returns CDR1 SGHNT and CDR2 YYREEE (reference sequence). CDR3 region: CASSPSQRINTGELFF. CDR3 in DNA: TGTGCCAGCAGCCCCTCCCAGCGGATTAACACCGGGGAGCTGTTTTTT.

The gene calls are TRBV4-2 and TRBJ2-2, with 10 bases aligning to TRBD2. The trim removed 3 bases at V and 0 bases at J, leaving 4 bases unmatched. The CDR3 is made up of 17 amino acids. In germline, CDR1 is LGHNA, CDR2 YNFKEQ. The CDR3 region has the DNA TGTGCCAGCAGCCATCCAGCGGGAGGGACGAACACCGGGGAGCTGTTTTTT. Protein product: CASSHPAGGTNTGELFF.

The V gene is TRBV5-6, the J gene TRBJ2-1, with a tentative D call TRBD1 (6 bases). The CDR3 is 16 amino acids. V was trimmed by 4 bases and J by 0 bases, leaving 14 bases between them. Germline-derived CDR1 and CDR2 are SGHDT and YYEEEE. The CDR3 nucleotides are TGTGCCAGCAGCCCCAGACAGGATTCCTCCTACAATGAGCAGTTCTTC. Encoded protein: CASSPRQDSSYNEQFF. Combining the CDR3 with reference TRBV5-6 and TRBJ2-1 gives the whole variable domain DAGVTQSPTHLIKTRGQQVTLRCSPKSGHDTVSWYQQALGQGPQFIFQYYEEEERQRGNFPDRFSGHQFPNYSSELNVNALLLGDSALYLCASSPRQDSSYNEQFFGPGTRLTVL.

The chain uses TRBV5-1 and TRBJ2-3, with no clear D. Germline lookup yields CDR1 SGHRS and CDR2 YFSETQ. CDR3 length: 14 residues. V dropped 0 bases and J dropped 1 base, with 6 bases sitting between them. CDR3 coding DNA: TGCGCCAGCAGCTTGGGATCGGGCACAGATACGCAGTATTTT. Translating it yields CASSLGSGTDTQYF.

Only a few counts were recorded for this clone. This chain joins TRBV19 and TRBJ1-1; 7 nucleotides align to TRBD1. The CDR3 sequence is 13 residues long. Looked up from germline, CDR1 is LNHDA and CDR2 is SQIVND (reference sequence). The V and J ends lost 4 bases and 2 bases, in that order; junction bases with no gene match: 1. Written as DNA, the CDR3 is TGTGCCAGTAGTAACAGGGGAAACACTGAAGCTTTCTTT. Translation: CASSNRGNTEAFF.

The rearrangement links TRBV4-1 to TRBJ1-2, with a tentative D call TRBD1 (5 bases). V lost 1 base to trimming and J lost 5 bases, with 11 bases between them. Looked up from germline, CDR1 is MGHRA and CDR2 is YSYEKL. The CDR3 is 14 residues long. The CDR3 is CASSQGDLPYGYTF. DNA of the CDR3: TGCGCCAGCAGCCAAGGGGACCTTCCTTATGGCTACACCTTC.

The J gene is TRBJ2-1, the V gene TRBV28, with 9 bases lining up with TRBD2. CDR3 size: 17 residues. Per the germline V gene, CDR1 is MDHEN and CDR2 is SYDVKM. J was trimmed by 6 bases and V by 5 bases; bases with no gene match: 14. CDR3 sequence (DNA): TGTGCCAGCAGTCCCGGGGGGCGCGGGAGGGTCGGCAATGAGCAGTTCTTC. This translates into CASSPGGRGRVGNEQFF.